These T cell receptor beta chains were read from a single sample in a study of blood T cell repertoires in COVID-19. Using immunoSEQ multiplex PCR, the repertoire was profiled, and TCRdb retains in-frame clones only, with some absent. The table has 70,000 to 85,000 clones, 86% seen once. Sequencing used peripheral blood. All receptors derive from a woman in her fifties or sixties with acute or convalescent COVID-19. Both conserved end residues are part of each CDR3. A D gene is named only where the DNA matches it firmly. A clone size is listed for some rows: how often the clone was seen (once, few, many), or a class if it is expanded.

d_gene | j_gene | abundance | v_gene | CDR3aa | CDR3nt
TRBD1 | TRBJ2-2 | NA | TRBV6-2/TRBV6-3 | CASSHGQGFGTGELFF | TGTGCCAGCAGTCACGGACAGGGGTTCGGCACCGGGGAGCTGTTTTTT
TRBD1 | TRBJ2-1 | once | TRBV12-5 | CASGLMPGQGPYNEQFF | TGTGCTAGTGGTTTGATGCCGGGACAGGGCCCCTACAATGAGCAGTTCTTC
NA | TRBJ2-5 | NA | TRBV6-2/TRBV6-3 | CASSFAGGQTQYF | TGTGCCAGCAGTTTCGCCGGGGGGCAGACCCAGTACTTC
TRBD2 | TRBJ2-3 | NA | TRBV4-3 | CASSQDSTSGFQDTQYF | TGCGCCAGCAGCCAAGATTCCACTAGCGGGTTTCAAGATACGCAGTATTTT
TRBD2 | TRBJ2-7 | once | TRBV4-2 | CASSQEVAGEAYEQYF | TGTGCCAGCAGCCAAGAGGTAGCGGGCGAAGCCTACGAGCAGTACTTC
TRBD2 | TRBJ2-5 | NA | TRBV4-2 | CASSRELAGAETQYF | TGTGCCAGCAGCCGAGAACTAGCGGGGGCGGAGACCCAGTACTTC
TRBD2 | TRBJ2-7 | NA | TRBV11-1 | CASSFGAGVAYEQYF | TGTGCCAGCAGCTTCGGGGCGGGAGTGGCCTACGAGCAGTACTTC
TRBD1 | TRBJ2-1 | NA | TRBV7-3 | CASSSGGSYNEQFF | TGTGCCAGCAGCTCAGGGGGCTCCTACAATGAGCAGTTCTTC
TRBD2 | TRBJ2-1 | once | TRBV3-1/TRBV3-2 | CASSQDGTSGSSYNEQFF | TGTGCCAGCAGCCAAGATGGGACTAGCGGGAGCTCCTACAATGAGCAGTTCTTC
NA | TRBJ2-1 | NA | TRBV2 | CASNSRLVEQFF | TGTGCCAGCAACTCGCGACTCGTCGAGCAGTTCTTC
NA | TRBJ1-4 | NA | TRBV6-5 | CASSYSRTRNEKLFF | TGTGCCAGCAGTTACTCCCGGACTCGTAATGAAAAACTGTTTTTT
TRBD1 | TRBJ2-7 | few | TRBV6-5 | CASSYSVGGMYEQYF | TGTGCCAGCAGTTACTCGGTAGGGGGCATGTACGAGCAGTACTTC
TRBD1 | TRBJ2-7 | NA | TRBV28 | CASITAPGQGVSYEQYF | TGTGCCAGCATTACCGCTCCGGGACAGGGTGTCTCCTACGAGCAGTACTTC
TRBD1 | TRBJ1-2 | NA | TRBV4-1 | CASSQVTGGFDGYTF | TGCGCCAGCAGCCAAGTTACAGGGGGCTTTGATGGCTACACCTTC
NA | TRBJ1-2 | NA | TRBV2 | CASSESQGGYTF | TGTGCCAGCAGTGAATCGCAGGGAGGCTACACCTTC
NA | TRBJ1-5 | NA | TRBV6-5 | CASSQGNNQPQHF | TGTGCCAGCAGTCAGGGGAACAACCAGCCCCAGCATTTT
NA | TRBJ1-2 | NA | TRBV4-1 | CASSLTGGVLGYTF | TGCGCCAGCAGCCTCACAGGCGGGGTCCTGGGCTACACCTTC
TRBD2 | TRBJ2-1 | NA | TRBV28 | CASDGLAGDNEQFF | TGTGCCAGCGATGGACTAGCGGGAGACAATGAGCAGTTCTTC
NA | TRBJ2-7 | NA | TRBV19 | CASSIDQGGYEQYF | TGTGCCAGTAGTATAGACCAGGGGGGTTACGAGCAGTACTTC
NA | TRBJ2-7 | NA | TRBV28 | CASKWLGPEGGYEQYF | TGTGCCAGCAAATGGCTAGGACCCGAGGGTGGATACGAGCAGTACTTC
NA | TRBJ1-1 | NA | TRBV28 | CASSLPTGRSEAFF | TGTGCCAGCAGTCTCCCAACTGGGAGGTCTGAAGCTTTCTTT
TRBD1 | TRBJ1-2 | NA | TRBV24-1 | CATSEYRGGGYTF | TGTGCCACCAGTGAATACAGGGGAGGTGGCTACACCTTC
TRBD1 | TRBJ2-5 | NA | TRBV5-1 | CASSTGQSETQYF | TGCGCCAGCAGCACGGGACAGTCAGAGACCCAGTACTTC
NA | TRBJ2-2 | once | TRBV5-1 | CASSPLSTGELFF | TGCGCCAGCAGCCCCCTGAGCACCGGGGAGCTGTTTTTT